This T cell receptor beta chain was sequenced in a study of shared clonotypes between healthy human individuals. Sequencing was performed with immunoSEQ multiplex PCR; in TCRdb, only in-frame clones are kept and a portion is missing. The sample lists approximately 2.4 million clones; 90% to 97% were seen once. Comment on this clone: What it binds is not known. The same CDR3 can be traced to other DNA sequences in this sample.

Study results and limitations: Estimated richness was generally greater in naive than memory subsets.

The sample was naive CD4+ T cells sorted from blood. Subset: CD45RA+ positively selected. The sequence was obtained from a young man in good health.

This CDR3 reads CASSPGGGIYEQYF. Written as DNA, the CDR3 is TGCGCCAGCAGCCCCGGGGGGGGAATCTACGAGCAGTACTTC. The chain carries TRBV5-1 and TRBJ2-7; the match to TRBD2 covers 8 bases. Germline CDR1 is SGHRS and CDR2 is YFSETQ. The trim removed 4 bases at V and 3 bases at J, leaving 6 bases unmatched. The CDR3 has 14 amino acids.